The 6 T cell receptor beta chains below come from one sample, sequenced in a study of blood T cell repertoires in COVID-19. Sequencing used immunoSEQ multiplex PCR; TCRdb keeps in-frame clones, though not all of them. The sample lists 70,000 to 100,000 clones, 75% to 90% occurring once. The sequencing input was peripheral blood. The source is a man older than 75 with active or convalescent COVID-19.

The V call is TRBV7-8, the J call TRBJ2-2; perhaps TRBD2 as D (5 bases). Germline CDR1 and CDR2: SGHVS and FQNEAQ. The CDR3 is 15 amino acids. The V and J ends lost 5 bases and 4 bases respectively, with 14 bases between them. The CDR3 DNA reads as TGTGCCAGCAGCCCATTCGGGGTCCCCACCGGGGAGCTGTTTTTT. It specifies CASSPFGVPTGELFF.

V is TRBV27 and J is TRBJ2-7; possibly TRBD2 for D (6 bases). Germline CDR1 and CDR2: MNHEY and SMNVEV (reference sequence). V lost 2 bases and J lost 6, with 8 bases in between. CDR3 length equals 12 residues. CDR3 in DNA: TGTGCCAGCAGTTTACAGGGAGGCGAGCAGTACTTC. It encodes CASSLQGGEQYF.

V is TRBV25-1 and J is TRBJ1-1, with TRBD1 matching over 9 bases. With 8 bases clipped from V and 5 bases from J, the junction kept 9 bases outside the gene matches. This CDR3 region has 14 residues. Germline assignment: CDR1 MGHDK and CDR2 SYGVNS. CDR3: CASRGTGMGTEAFF. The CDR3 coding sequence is TGTGCCAGCCGCGGGACAGGGATGGGGACTGAAGCTTTCTTT.

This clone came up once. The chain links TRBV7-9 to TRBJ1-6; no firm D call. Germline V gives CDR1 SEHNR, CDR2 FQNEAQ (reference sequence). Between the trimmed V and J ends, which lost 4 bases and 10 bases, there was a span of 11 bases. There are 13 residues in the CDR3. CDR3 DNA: TGTGCCAGCAGCTCCGATACACGATCACCCCTCCACTTT. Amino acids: CASSSDTRSPLHF.

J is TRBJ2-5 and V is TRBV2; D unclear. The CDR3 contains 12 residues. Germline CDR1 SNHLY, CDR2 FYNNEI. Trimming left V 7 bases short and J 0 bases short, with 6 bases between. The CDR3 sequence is CASTGDQETQYF. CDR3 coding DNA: TGTGCCAGCACTGGAGACCAAGAGACCCAGTACTTC.

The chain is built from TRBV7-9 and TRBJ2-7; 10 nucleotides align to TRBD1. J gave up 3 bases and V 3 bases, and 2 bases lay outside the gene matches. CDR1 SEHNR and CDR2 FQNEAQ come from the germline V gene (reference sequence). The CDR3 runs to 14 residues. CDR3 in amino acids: CASSLGQGNYEQYF. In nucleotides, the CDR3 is TGTGCCAGCAGCTTGGGACAGGGGAACTACGAGCAGTACTTC.